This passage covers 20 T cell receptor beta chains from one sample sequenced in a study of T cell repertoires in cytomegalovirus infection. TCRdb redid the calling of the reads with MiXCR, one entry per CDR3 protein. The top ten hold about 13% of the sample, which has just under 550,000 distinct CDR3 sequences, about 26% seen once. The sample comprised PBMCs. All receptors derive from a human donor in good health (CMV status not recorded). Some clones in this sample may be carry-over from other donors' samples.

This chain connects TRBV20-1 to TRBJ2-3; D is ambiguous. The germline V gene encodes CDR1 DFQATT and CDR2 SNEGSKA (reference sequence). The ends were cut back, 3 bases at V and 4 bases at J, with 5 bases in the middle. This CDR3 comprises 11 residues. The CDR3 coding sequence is TGCAGTGCTAGTGGGGCAGATACGCAGTATTTT. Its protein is CSASGADTQYF.

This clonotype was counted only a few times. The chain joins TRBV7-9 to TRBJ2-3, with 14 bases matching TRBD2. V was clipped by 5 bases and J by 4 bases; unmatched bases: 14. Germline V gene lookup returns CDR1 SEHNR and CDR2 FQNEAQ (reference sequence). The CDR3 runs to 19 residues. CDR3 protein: CASSPPGLAGVGGADTQYF. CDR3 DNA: TGTGCCAGCAGCCCTCCGGGACTAGCGGGAGTCGGCGGGGCAGATACGCAGTATTTT.

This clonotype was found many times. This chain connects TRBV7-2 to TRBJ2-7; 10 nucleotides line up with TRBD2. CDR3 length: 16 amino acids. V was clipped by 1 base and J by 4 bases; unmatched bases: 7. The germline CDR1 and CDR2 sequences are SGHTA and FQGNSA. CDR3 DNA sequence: TGTGCCAGCAGCTTAGGGTCTAGCGGGAGTGTGTACGAGCAGTACTTC. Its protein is CASSLGSSGSVYEQYF.

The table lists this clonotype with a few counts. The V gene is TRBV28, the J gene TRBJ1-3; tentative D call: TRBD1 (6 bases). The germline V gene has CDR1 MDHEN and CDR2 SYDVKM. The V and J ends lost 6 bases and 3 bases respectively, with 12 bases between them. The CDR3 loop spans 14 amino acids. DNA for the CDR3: TGTGCCAGCAGGGAGGGGGGTCTTGGAAACACCATATATTTT. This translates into CASREGGLGNTIYF.

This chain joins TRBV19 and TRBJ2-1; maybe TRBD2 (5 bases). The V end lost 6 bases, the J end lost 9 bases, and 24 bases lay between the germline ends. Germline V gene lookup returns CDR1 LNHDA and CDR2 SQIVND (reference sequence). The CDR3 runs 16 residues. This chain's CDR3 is CASRDSSGSSRSEQFF. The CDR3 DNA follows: TGTGCCAGTAGGGACTCTTCAGGTTCCAGTAGAAGTGAGCAGTTCTTC.

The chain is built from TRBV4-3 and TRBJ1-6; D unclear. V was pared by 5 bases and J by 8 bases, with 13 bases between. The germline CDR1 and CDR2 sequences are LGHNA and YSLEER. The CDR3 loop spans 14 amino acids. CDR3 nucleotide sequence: TGCGCCAGCAGCTTAGGCCTACTATATTCACCCCTCCACTTT. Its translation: CASSLGLLYSPLHF.

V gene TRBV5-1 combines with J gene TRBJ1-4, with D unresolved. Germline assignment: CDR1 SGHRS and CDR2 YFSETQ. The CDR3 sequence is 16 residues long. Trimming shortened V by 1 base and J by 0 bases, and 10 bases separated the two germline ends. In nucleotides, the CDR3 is TGCGCCAGCAGCTTGCTAAATCCAGCAACTAATGAAAAACTGTTTTTT. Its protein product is CASSLLNPATNEKLFF.

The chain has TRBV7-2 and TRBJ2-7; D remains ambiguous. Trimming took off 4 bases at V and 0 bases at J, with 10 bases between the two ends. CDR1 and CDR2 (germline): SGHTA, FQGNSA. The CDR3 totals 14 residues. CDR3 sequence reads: CASSSRLSSYEQYF. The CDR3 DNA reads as TGTGCCAGCAGCTCGCGCCTAAGCTCCTACGAGCAGTACTTC.

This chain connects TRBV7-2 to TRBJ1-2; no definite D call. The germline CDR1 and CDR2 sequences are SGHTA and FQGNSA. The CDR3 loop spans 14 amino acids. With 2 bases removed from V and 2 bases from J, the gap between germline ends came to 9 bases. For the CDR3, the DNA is TGTGCCAGCAGCTTAAAGGGATCCAACTATGGCTACACCTTC. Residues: CASSLKGSNYGYTF.

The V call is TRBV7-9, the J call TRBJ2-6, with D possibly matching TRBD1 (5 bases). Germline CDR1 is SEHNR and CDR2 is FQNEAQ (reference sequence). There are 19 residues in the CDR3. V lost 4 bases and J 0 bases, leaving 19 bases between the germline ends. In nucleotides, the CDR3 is TGTGCCAGCAGCTCGTGGGCGTCAGGGTTAAGCTCTGGGGCCAACGTCCTGACTTTC. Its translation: CASSSWASGLSSGANVLTF. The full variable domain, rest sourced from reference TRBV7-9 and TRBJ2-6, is DTGVSQNPRHKITKRGQNVTFRCDPISEHNRLYWYRQTLGQGPEFLTYFQNEAQLEKSRLLSDRFSAERPKGSFSTLEIQRTEQGDSAMYLCASSSWASGLSSGANVLTFGAGSRLTVL.

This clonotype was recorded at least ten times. CDR3 sequence reads: CASSSTPGVGEETQYF. CDR3 DNA sequence: TGTGCCAGCAGTTCGACCCCGGGGGTAGGTGAGGAGACCCAGTACTTC. The chain is built from TRBV28 and TRBJ2-5; a possible D gene is TRBD2 (6 bases). Germline V gives CDR1 MDHEN, CDR2 SYDVKM. CDR3 size: 16 residues. The germline V and J ends were trimmed by 4 bases and 5 bases, with 20 bases remaining between them.

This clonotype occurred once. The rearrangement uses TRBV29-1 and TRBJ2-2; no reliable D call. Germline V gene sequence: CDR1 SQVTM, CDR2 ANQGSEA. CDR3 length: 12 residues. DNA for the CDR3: TGCAGTGTCCTACCAGGCACCGGGGAGCTGTTTTTT. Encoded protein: CSVLPGTGELFF.

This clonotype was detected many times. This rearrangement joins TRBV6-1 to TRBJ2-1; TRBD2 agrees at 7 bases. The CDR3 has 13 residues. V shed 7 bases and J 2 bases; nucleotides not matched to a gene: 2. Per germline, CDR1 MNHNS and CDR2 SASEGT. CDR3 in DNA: TGTGCCAGCAAGCGGGATCCCTACAATGAGCAGTTCTTC. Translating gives CASKRDPYNEQFF.

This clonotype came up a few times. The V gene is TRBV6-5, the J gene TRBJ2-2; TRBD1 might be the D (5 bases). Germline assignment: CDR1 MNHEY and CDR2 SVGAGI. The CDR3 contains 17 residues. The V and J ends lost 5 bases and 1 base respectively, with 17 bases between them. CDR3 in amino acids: CASSPPGQGLNTGELFF. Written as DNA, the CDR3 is TGTGCCAGCAGTCCACCCGGTCAGGGCCTGAACACCGGGGAGCTGTTTTTT.

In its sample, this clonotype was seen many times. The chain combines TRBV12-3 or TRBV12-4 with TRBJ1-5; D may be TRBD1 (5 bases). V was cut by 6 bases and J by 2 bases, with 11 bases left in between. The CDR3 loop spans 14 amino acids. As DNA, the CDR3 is TGTGCCAGCAGGGAGACAGTCGGCAATCAGCCCCAGCATTTT. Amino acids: CASRETVGNQPQHF.

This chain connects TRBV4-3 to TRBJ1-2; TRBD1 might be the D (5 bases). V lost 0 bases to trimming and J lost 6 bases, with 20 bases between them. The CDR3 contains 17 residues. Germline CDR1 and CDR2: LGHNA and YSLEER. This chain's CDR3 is CASSQDVGVTGRHGYTF. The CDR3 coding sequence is TGCGCCAGCAGCCAAGATGTTGGCGTCACAGGCCGCCATGGCTACACCTTC.

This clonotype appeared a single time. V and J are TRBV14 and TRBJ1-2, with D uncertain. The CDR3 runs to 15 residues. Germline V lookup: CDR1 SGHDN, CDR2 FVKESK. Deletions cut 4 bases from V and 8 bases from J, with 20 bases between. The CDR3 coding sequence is TGTGCCAGCAGCCGGTGGCATGAGGTCAAAAACGGCTACACCTTC. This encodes CASSRWHEVKNGYTF. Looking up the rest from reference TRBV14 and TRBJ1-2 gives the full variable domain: EAGVTQFPSHSVIEKGQTVTLRCDPISGHDNLYWYRRVMGKEIKFLLHFVKESKQDESGMPNNRFLAERTGGTYSTLKVQPAELEDSGVYFCASSRWHEVKNGYTFGSGTRLTVV.

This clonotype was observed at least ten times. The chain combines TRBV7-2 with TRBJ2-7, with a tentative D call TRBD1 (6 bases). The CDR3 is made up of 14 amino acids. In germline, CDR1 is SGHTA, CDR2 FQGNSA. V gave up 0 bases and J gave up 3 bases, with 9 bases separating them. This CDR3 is CASSLAGHIYEQYV. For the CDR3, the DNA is TGTGCCAGCAGCTTAGCGGGACACATCTACGAGCAGTACGTC.

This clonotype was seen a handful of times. Here the CDR3 reads CASSPEARVYDTQYF. CDR3 in DNA: TGTGCCAGCAGCCCCGAGGCCAGGGTGTACGATACGCAGTATTTT. V gene TRBV5-6 combines with J gene TRBJ2-3; D might be TRBD1 (5 bases). This CDR3 region has 15 residues. Trimming removed 4 bases at V and 6 bases at J, with 18 bases between. Germline V gene sequence: CDR1 SGHDT, CDR2 YYEEEE.

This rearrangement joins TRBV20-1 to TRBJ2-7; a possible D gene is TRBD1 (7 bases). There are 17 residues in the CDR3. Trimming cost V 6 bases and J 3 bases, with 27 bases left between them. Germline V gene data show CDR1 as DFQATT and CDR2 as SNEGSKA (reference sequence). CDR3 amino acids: CSAQDRRVGETLYEQYF. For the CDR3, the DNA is TGCAGTGCCCAGGACAGGAGGGTGGGGGAGACCCTCTACGAGCAGTACTTC.